This TCR beta chain was sequenced for a study of cytomegalovirus exposure and HLA in healthy donors. Overall study: Among around 400 genotyped donors, approximately 80% fell in the Caucasian-associated ancestry cluster. Study observations and caveats: It is likely that the observed cluster of highly shared sequence variants was a sequencing artifact.

A multiplex PCR was run with 60 Vbeta primers and 13 Jbeta primers. The assay was immunoSEQ multiplex PCR, and TCRdb's table has in-frame clones only and misses some. This sample yields over 150,000 clones, of which around 81% are seen a single time; roughly 5.3% belongs to the top ten. In regard to this clone: The antigen is not known.

The receptor was derived from a woman aged 40 to 49 in good health and CMV-seropositive. The specimen sequenced was PBMCs.

The CDR3 nucleotides are TGTGCCAGCAGTTTGGCGGGAGGCCATGGAGATACGCAGTATTTT. This codes for CASSLAGGHGDTQYF. This chain joins TRBV28 and TRBJ2-3; 8 bases line up with TRBD2. The ends lost 3 bases at V and 5 bases at J; junction bases unmatched: 7. This CDR3 is 15 amino acids long. Germline CDR1 and CDR2: MDHEN and SYDVKM.